The entry that follows covers one T cell receptor (beta chain) sequence. This CDR3 has 12 residues. V gave up 7 bases and J gave up 8 bases; unmatched junction bases: 5. CDR1 and CDR2 from the germline V gene are GTSNPN and SVGIG (reference sequence). Some clones are missing from TCRdb's copy, which holds only in-frame ones; the method was immunoSEQ multiplex PCR. Among 5,000 to 8,000 clones listed, roughly 89% were seen once. This entry comes from a study of T cells in lung cancer brain metastases. The sequence came from a man in his fifties or sixties with non-small cell lung cancer. The chain couples TRBV30 to TRBJ1-4, with 9 nucleotides matching TRBD1. Sequencing used tumor tissue from the primary lung tumor. CDR3 loop: CAFGTGFEKLFF. As DNA, the CDR3 is TGTGCCTTCGGGACAGGGTTCGAAAAACTGTTTTTT.